Listed below are T cell receptor beta chains from one sample, sequenced in a study of shared clonotypes between healthy human individuals. Here immunoSEQ multiplex PCR was the method, and the copy in TCRdb shows in-frame clones only, minus some. This table holds roughly 1,000,000 clones, 78% found once. The specimen was memory CD4+ T cells from PBMCs. All receptors come from a man aged 18 to 30 in good health. Some clones in this sample may be carry-over from other donors' samples. The CDR3 runs from the conserved cysteine through the conserved F or W. Each record gives: V gene, clone size, J gene, D gene, CDR3 DNA, CDR3 protein. The D gene is left open where the match is weak. Only some rows state a clone size, as once, few, many or a class for expanded clones.

TRBV30,-,TRBJ2-7,TRBD2,TGTGCCTGGAGCCAAAGCGGACTAGCGGGAGGGGGCGAGCAGTACTTC,CAWSQSGLAGGGEQYF
TRBV4-1,-,TRBJ2-2,-,TGCGCCAGCAGACCGTCAACACTCGCGAACACCGGGGAGCTGTTTTTT,CASRPSTLANTGELFF
TRBV5-1,-,TRBJ1-2,TRBD1,TGCGCCAGCAGCTTGGAGGCAGGGGGCGACGGCTACACCTTC,CASSLEAGGDGYTF
TRBV19,-,TRBJ1-2,-,TGTGCCAGTGGCAGACGGGGTGGCTACACCTTC,CASGRRGGYTF
TRBV15,-,TRBJ1-4,-,TGTGCCACCAGCAGAGGGGACGCCAGGAGTGGAAAACTGTTTTTT,CATSRGDARSGKLFF
TRBV5-5,-,TRBJ1-5,-,TGTGCCAGCAGCTTGGCGCACCCTGGGGGAAATCAGCCCCAGCATTTT,CASSLAHPGGNQPQHF
TRBV19,-,TRBJ1-5,TRBD1,TGTGCCAGTAGTATGGGACAGGGCGCGGGACAGCCCCAGCATTTT,CASSMGQGAGQPQHF
TRBV5-4,-,TRBJ2-5,-,TGTGCCAGCAGCTTGGTACGGGACGGCGAAGAGACCCAGTACTTC,CASSLVRDGEETQYF
TRBV6-6,-,TRBJ2-7,TRBD2,TGTGCCAGCAGGGCTAGCGGGAGCTCCTACGAGCAGTACTTC,CASRASGSSYEQYF
TRBV5-1,-,TRBJ1-2,-,TGCGCCAGCAGCCTGGCCACTCCAAGGGAGGGAGGCTACACCTTC,CASSLATPREGGYTF
TRBV29-1,-,TRBJ2-7,-,TGCAGCGTTCGGGACGGAATTGTCTACGAGCAGTACTTC,CSVRDGIVYEQYF
TRBV7-8,-,TRBJ2-5,-,TGTGCCAGCAGCTTAGAGACCCTCGGGACACATCAAGAGACCCAGTACTTC,CASSLETLGTHQETQYF
TRBV7-3,-,TRBJ2-1,TRBD2,TGTGCCAGCAGCTTATCCCTAGCGGGAGGTTACAATGAGCAGTTCTTC,CASSLSLAGGYNEQFF
TRBV5-1,-,TRBJ2-7,TRBD1,TGCGCCAGCCGGGGACAGGGGGCCTCCTACGAGCAGTACTTC,CASRGQGASYEQYF
TRBV6-6,few,TRBJ1-1,-,TGTGCCAGCAGTTACTCGAGGAGGGACACTGAAGCTTTCTTT,CASSYSRRDTEAFF
TRBV30,-,TRBJ2-3,-,TGTGCCTGGAGTAAAGGATGGACAGATACGCAGTATTTT,CAWSKGWTDTQYF
TRBV6-5,-,TRBJ2-7,-,TGTGCCAGCAGTTACTCCGCAACTAGCCGGTCCTACGAGCAGTACTTC,CASSYSATSRSYEQYF
TRBV18,-,TRBJ2-5,-,TGTGCCAGCTCCACCAGTACCGCCGAGACCCAGTACTTC,CASSTSTAETQYF
TRBV7-2,-,TRBJ2-2,-,TGTGCCAGCAGCTTACTTAGCGTGGGCACCGGGGAGCTGTTTTTT,CASSLLSVGTGELFF
TRBV7-6,-,TRBJ1-2,TRBD1,TGTGCCAGCAGCCTTACGGCAGGGGGTCACTATGGCTACACCTTC,CASSLTAGGHYGYTF
TRBV7-3,-,TRBJ1-5,-,TGTGCCAGCAGCTTAAATCAGCCCCAGCATTTT,CASSLNQPQHF
TRBV5-1,-,TRBJ1-1,TRBD1,TGCGCCAGCAGTTTATCCCCATTGGGACAGGGGGGGATGAACACTGAAGCTTTCTTT,CASSLSPLGQGGMNTEAFF
TRBV7-9,few,TRBJ2-3,-,TGTGCCAGCAGCTCACAGGGAGGGAACACAGATACGCAGTATTTT,CASSSQGGNTDTQYF
TRBV19,-,TRBJ1-1,-,TGTGCCATCAGAGGGGGGATATTGAACACTGAAGCTTTCTTT,CAIRGGILNTEAFF
TRBV2,-,TRBJ1-4,-,TGTGCCAGCAGTTCCACACCTGAAAAACTGTTTTTT,CASSSTPEKLFF
TRBV6-1,-,TRBJ1-1,TRBD1,TGTGCCAGCAGTGGAGGACAGGGGTGGAACACTGAAGCTTTCTTT,CASSGGQGWNTEAFF
TRBV6-1,few,TRBJ1-5,-,TGTGCCAGCGATTACGGAGGAGGATTAGGTCAGCCCCAGCATTTT,CASDYGGGLGQPQHF
TRBV28,few,TRBJ1-5,-,TGTGCCAGCAGTTTATGGACAGATAGCAATCAGCCCCAGCATTTT,CASSLWTDSNQPQHF
TRBV5-1,-,TRBJ2-7,-,TGCGCCAGCAGCTTGGCAGTCACCTACGAGCAGTACTTC,CASSLAVTYEQYF
TRBV7-9,-,TRBJ2-7,TRBD2,TGTGCCTGGCGGACTAGCGGAGGGGACGAGCAGTACTTC,CAWRTSGGDEQYF
TRBV29-1,-,TRBJ1-2,TRBD1,TGCAGCGTTGAAGGACAGGGGTCGGGCTACACCTTC,CSVEGQGSGYTF